This T cell receptor beta chain was obtained from a study of post-analysis software for immune sequencing data. Study-level information: The patients showed relapsing-remitting, secondary progressive and progressive-relapsing multiple sclerosis courses.

Built from TCR beta cDNA, the libraries had unique molecular identifiers in them. The T cell input of roughly 0.9 to 11 million gave roughly 0.5 million cDNA molecules. MiXCR, run by TCRdb on the PCR reads, gives a single entry per CDR3 protein. This sample has more than 500,000 distinct CDR3 sequences, with 34% found just once. Study results and limitations: Same-batch preparations were strongly co-clustered by F measure. For normalized Chao1 diversity, multiple sclerosis patients scored significantly lower than controls did. The study found TRBV5-6, TRBV5-1 and TRBV20-1 among five or six TRBV segments more frequent in patients than controls.

This clonotype has more than one count but fewer than ten. Its antigen is undetermined. Per the germline V gene, CDR1 is MGHDK and CDR2 is SYGVNS. Trimming removed 3 bases at V and 11 bases at J, with 19 bases between. The CDR3 has 14 residues. This sequence originates from a girl aged 2-17 years with multiple sclerosis. The source material was blood. This sequence joins TRBV25-1 and TRBJ2-5; tentatively, D is TRBD2 (6 bases). The CDR3 sequence: CASSDSTSGGIQYF. CDR3 nucleotide sequence: TGTGCCAGCAGTGACTCGACTAGTGGGGGTATTCAGTACTTC.